This T cell receptor beta chain emerged from a study of CD8 T cells in Susac syndrome. RNA, at roughly 0.45 to 1 ug, was reverse transcribed with random hexamers. A multiplex approach, immunoSEQ multiplex PCR, amplified TCR beta CDR3 across 54 Vbeta and 13 Jbeta. TCRdb re-analysed the immunoSEQ multiplex PCR reads in MiXCR, keeping a single row per CDR3 protein. Among 90,000 to 150,000 distinct CDR3 sequences listed, 85% to 95% were seen once. CD8+ and CD4+ T cells from blood underwent TCR beta sequencing. Negative isolation was used for CD8+ and CD4+ T cells, and FACS enrichment was applied to TEMRA cells. As for this clonotype: Its antigen is unknown.

CDR1 LGHNA and CDR2 YSLEER come from the germline V gene. This CDR3 is 14 amino acids long. V dropped 0 bases and J dropped 6 bases, with 11 bases sitting between them. Study outcomes and limitations: It was acknowledged in the study that its TCR sequencing and HLA analysis involved a relatively small number of individuals.

This chain joins TRBV4-3 and TRBJ2-5; the D gene is possibly TRBD1 (6 bases). Sequencing was carried out using CD4+ T cells from PBMCs. The receptor was isolated from a human donor in good health. The CDR3 DNA follows: TGCGCCAGCAGCCAAGAGGGGGCCAGACAGACCCAGTACTTC. This codes for CASSQEGARQTQYF.